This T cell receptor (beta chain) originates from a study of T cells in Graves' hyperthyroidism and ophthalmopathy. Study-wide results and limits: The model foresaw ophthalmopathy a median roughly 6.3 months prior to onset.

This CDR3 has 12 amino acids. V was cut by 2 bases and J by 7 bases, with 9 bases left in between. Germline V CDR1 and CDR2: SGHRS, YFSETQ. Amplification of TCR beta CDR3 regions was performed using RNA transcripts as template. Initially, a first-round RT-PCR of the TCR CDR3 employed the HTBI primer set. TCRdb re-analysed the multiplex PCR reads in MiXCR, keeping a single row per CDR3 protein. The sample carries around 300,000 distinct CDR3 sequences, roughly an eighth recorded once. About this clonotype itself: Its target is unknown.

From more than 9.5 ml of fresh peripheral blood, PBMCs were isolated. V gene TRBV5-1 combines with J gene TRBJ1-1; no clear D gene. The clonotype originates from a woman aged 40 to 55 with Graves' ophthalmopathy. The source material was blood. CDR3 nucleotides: TGCGCCAGCAGCTTCAACGGGCATGAAGCTTTCTTT. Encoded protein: CASSFNGHEAFF.